The clone carrying this T cell receptor (beta chain) was detected once. What it recognizes is unknown. The table came from immunoSEQ multiplex PCR; TCRdb's copy has only in-frame clones and leaves some out. The table shows more than 140,000 clones, with more than 70% occurring only once. Looked up from germline, CDR1 is SGHDT and CDR2 is YYEEEE. The germline V and J ends were trimmed by 2 bases and 5 bases, with 16 bases remaining between them. The CDR3 totals 15 residues. The source of the sample is a study of T cell responses to AZD1222 COVID-19 vaccine. Notes on the study in general: None of the repertoires were sampled until the peak T cell response had passed.

The clonotype comes from an adult in good health. The sequences come from peripheral blood, collected on day 0 of AZD1222 vaccination. The rearrangement links TRBV5-6 to TRBJ2-5; the D gene could be TRBD1 or TRBD2 (6 bases each). CDR3 in amino acids: CASSFTTGGAETQYF. The CDR3 DNA is TGTGCCAGCAGCTTCACGACAGGCGGGGCGGAGACCCAGTACTTC. The complete variable domain, with remaining parts taken from reference TRBV5-6 and TRBJ2-5, reads DAGVTQSPTHLIKTRGQQVTLRCSPKSGHDTVSWYQQALGQGPQFIFQYYEEEERQRGNFPDRFSGHQFPNYSSELNVNALLLGDSALYLCASSFTTGGAETQYFGPGTRLLVL.